The 18 T cell receptor beta chains given below trace back to one sample, sequenced in a study of blood T cell repertoires in COVID-19. The protocol was immunoSEQ multiplex PCR, while the TCRdb copy is restricted to in-frame clones and leaves out a portion. The repertoire holds 200,000 to 300,000 clones, with 84% as singletons. Sequenced sample: peripheral blood. These receptors all come from a man aged 40-49 years who had recovered from COVID-19.

The rearrangement links TRBV5-1 to TRBJ2-5, with D possibly matching TRBD1 (6 bases). V lost 3 bases to trimming and J lost 3 bases, with 15 bases between them. This CDR3 is 15 amino acids long. The V gene's germline CDR1 is SGHRS and CDR2 YFSETQ. The CDR3 reads CASSSGLQGKETQYF. The CDR3 DNA is TGCGCCAGCAGCTCCGGACTTCAGGGGAAAGAGACCCAGTACTTC.

The CDR3 reads CASSQGQGDRGQPQHF. Here the CDR3 DNA reads TGCGCCAGCAGCCAAGGCCAGGGGGACAGGGGACAGCCCCAGCATTTT. This chain links TRBV4-1 with TRBJ1-5; 10 bases fit TRBD1. This CDR3 has 16 residues. With 1 base clipped from V and 7 bases from J, the junction kept 7 bases outside the gene matches. CDR1 MGHRA and CDR2 YSYEKL come from the germline V gene.

This clone was counted once. This chain uses TRBV11-3 with TRBJ2-7; 8 bases match TRBD1. J gave up 6 bases and V 5 bases, and 3 bases lay outside the gene matches. Germline loops: CDR1 SGHNT, CDR2 YENEEA. The CDR3 has 12 residues. The DNA of the CDR3 is TGTGCCAGCAGCGCACAGGGGGGCGAGCAGTACTTC. Translating it yields CASSAQGGEQYF.

CDR3 coding DNA: TGTGCCAGCAGCCCTCTTGGGGGGGGGCGTGAGACCCAGTACTTC. Protein: CASSPLGGGRETQYF. V gene TRBV6-2 or TRBV6-3 combines with J gene TRBJ2-5, with a weak D call TRBD2 (7 bases). This CDR3 has 15 amino acids. CDR1 MNHEY and CDR2 SVGEGT come from the germline V gene. V lost 6 bases, J lost 5 bases, and 19 bases lay in between.

This clone was detected only once. The CDR3 is CASSFGEDNNEQFF. The CDR3 DNA reads as TGTGCCAGCAGCTTCGGTGAGGATAACAATGAGCAGTTCTTC. This chain joins TRBV11-2 and TRBJ2-1; D unclear. Trimming shortened V by 3 bases and J by 5 bases, and 11 bases separated the two germline ends. This CDR3 comprises 14 residues. Germline V lookup: CDR1 SGHAT, CDR2 FQNNGV.

The chain recombines TRBV5-1 with TRBJ1-5; D is unclear. The CDR3 contains 15 residues. CDR1 SGHRS and CDR2 YFSETQ come from the germline V gene. Trimming took off 5 bases at V and 0 bases at J, with 12 bases between the two ends. CDR3 sequence (DNA): TGCGCCAGCAGAACAGACGGTTATAGCAATCAGCCCCAGCATTTT. Translation gives CASRTDGYSNQPQHF. Supplemented by reference TRBV5-1 and TRBJ1-5, the full variable domain reads KAGVTQTPRYLIKTRGQQVTLSCSPISGHRSVSWYQQTPGQGLQFLFEYFSETQRNKGNFPGRFSGRQFSNSRSEMNVSTLELGDSALYLCASRTDGYSNQPQHFGDGTRLSIL.

Here the CDR3 reads CASSWSGFREEGETQYF. The CDR3, as DNA: TGTGCCAGCAGCTGGTCAGGGTTCAGGGAAGAAGGAGAGACCCAGTACTTC. V gene TRBV5-8 combines with J gene TRBJ2-5, with D possibly matching TRBD1 (5 bases). The CDR3 contains 17 residues. The V and J ends lost 3 bases and 4 bases respectively, with 22 bases between them. CDR1 and CDR2 (germline): SGHTS, YDEGEE.

The chain employs TRBV2 and TRBJ2-7; D is uncertain. This CDR3 contains 13 residues. Germline loops: CDR1 SNHLY, CDR2 FYNNEI. Trimming shortened V by 3 bases and J by 2 bases, and 8 bases separated the two germline ends. Here the CDR3 DNA reads TGTGCCAGCAGTGAGAACACCGCCTACGAGCAGTACTTC. Amino acids: CASSENTAYEQYF.

V and J are TRBV9 and TRBJ1-3; D is unclear. This CDR3 has 16 amino acids. Germline CDR1 and CDR2: SGDLS and YYNGEE. Trimming removed 6 bases from V and 4 bases from J, with 20 bases in between. Here the CDR3 reads CASNRGRASGGNTIYF. The CDR3 DNA sequence: TGTGCCAGCAACCGAGGGCGAGCTTCTGGAGGAAACACCATATATTTT.

The rearrangement joins TRBV5-5 to TRBJ2-3, with TRBD1 as a possible D gene (6 bases). V lost 4 bases, J lost 0 bases, and 9 bases lay in between. The germline V gene has CDR1 SGHKS and CDR2 YYEKEE (reference sequence). The CDR3 extends over 14 amino acids. CDR3 nucleotide sequence: TGTGCCAGCAGCGCAGGGGCTAGCACAGATACGCAGTATTTT. It codes for CASSAGASTDTQYF. Using reference TRBV5-5 and TRBJ2-3 for the parts outside the CDR3, the full variable domain is DAGVTQSPTHLIKTRGQQVTLRCSPISGHKSVSWYQQVLGQGPQFIFQYYEKEERGRGNFPDRFSARQFPNYSSELNVNALLLGDSALYLCASSAGASTDTQYFGPGTRLTVL.

V gene TRBV4-3 combines with J gene TRBJ2-5; TRBD1 might be the D (5 bases). Germline values: CDR1 LGHNA, CDR2 YSLEER. Trimming shortened V by 1 base and J by 5 bases, and 11 bases separated the two germline ends. CDR3 length equals 14 residues. The DNA of the CDR3 is TGCGCCAGCAGCCAAGGACAGAGTTTGGAGACCCAGTACTTC. Amino acids: CASSQGQSLETQYF.

Written as DNA, the CDR3 is TGTGCCAGTAGTATAAACAGAAACTACGAGCAGTACTTC. Amino acid sequence: CASSINRNYEQYF. The V and J genes are TRBV19 and TRBJ2-7; D not certain. This CDR3 contains 13 residues. Germline V gene sequence: CDR1 LNHDA, CDR2 SQIVND (reference sequence). The V gene lost 2 bases and the J gene lost 3 bases, with 8 bases spanning the gap.

The genes are TRBV12-5 and TRBJ1-2; 7 nucleotides line up with TRBD1. V trimming: 0 bases; J trimming: 4 bases; junction bases outside the gene matches: 5. Germline V CDR1 and CDR2: LGHNT, FRNRAP. The CDR3 is made up of 15 amino acids. The CDR3 nucleotides read TGTGCTAGTGGTTTGGTTTCCGGGACAGCCTATGGCTACACCTTC. Translated, it gives CASGLVSGTAYGYTF.

The chain combines TRBV2 with TRBJ2-1, with D perhaps TRBD2 (5 bases). Germline CDR1 reads SNHLY; CDR2 reads FYNNEI. There are 16 residues in the CDR3. Trimming took off 3 bases at V and 0 bases at J, with 12 bases between the two ends. This chain's CDR3 is CASSELSRGSYNEQFF. CDR3 DNA sequence: TGTGCCAGCAGTGAGCTTAGCCGGGGCTCCTACAATGAGCAGTTCTTC.

The chain recombines TRBV5-6 with TRBJ1-3; 9 bases are shared with TRBD1. CDR3 length: 17 amino acids. Germline V gene data show CDR1 as SGHDT and CDR2 as YYEEEE. V lost 4 bases to trimming and J lost 3 bases; unmatched junction nucleotides: 11. This chain's CDR3 is CASSTEVGQGGGNTIYF. In nucleotides, the CDR3 is TGTGCCAGCAGCACTGAGGTGGGACAGGGAGGTGGAAACACCATATATTTT.

The chain is built from TRBV5-1 and TRBJ2-2, with D perhaps TRBD2 (6 bases). V dropped 2 bases and J dropped 5 bases, with 13 bases sitting between them. The germline V gene encodes CDR1 SGHRS and CDR2 YFSETQ. The CDR3 is 15 residues long. This CDR3 is CASSLTTGGTGELFF. The CDR3 region has the DNA TGCGCCAGCAGCTTAACGACCGGGGGAACCGGGGAGCTGTTTTTT. Full variable domain (outside the CDR3, taken from reference TRBV5-1 and TRBJ2-2): KAGVTQTPRYLIKTRGQQVTLSCSPISGHRSVSWYQQTPGQGLQFLFEYFSETQRNKGNFPGRFSGRQFSNSRSEMNVSTLELGDSALYLCASSLTTGGTGELFFGEGSRLTVL.

The CDR3 protein is CASSLVGTGGNEQFF. CDR3 in DNA: TGTGCCAGCAGCTTGGTGGGGACAGGGGGAAATGAGCAGTTCTTC. The chain joins TRBV7-2 to TRBJ2-1, with 11 bases identical to TRBD1. This CDR3 has 15 amino acids. Germline V gene sequence: CDR1 SGHTA, CDR2 FQGNSA. V dropped 3 bases and J dropped 7; count of bases not matched to a gene: 5.

The CDR3 sequence is CASSPLRNSPSNYGYTF. The CDR3 DNA sequence: TGTGCCAGCAGCCCCTTAAGGAACAGCCCTTCTAACTATGGCTACACCTTC. The J gene is TRBJ1-2, the V gene TRBV5-6; D is unresolved. CDR1 is SGHDT and CDR2 is YYEEEE in the germline V gene. This CDR3 is built from 17 residues. Trimming cost V 4 bases and J 0 bases, with 19 bases left between them.